The 14 T cell receptor beta chains listed next were all sequenced from one sample in a study of T cells generated in artificial thymic organoids. TCRalpha and TCRbeta libraries were amplified separately by semi-nested PCR with TRAC or TRBC reverse primers. TCRdb processed the 5' RACE reads anew with MiXCR; each CDR3 protein has one entry. The sample yields about 6,000 distinct CDR3 sequences, about 32% seen once. Sequenced: naive CD8+ T cells from blood. Noted subset: CD3+TCRalphabeta+CD8SP T cells; for blood, CD45RO-CCR7+ naive CD8+ T cells. Every receptor here comes from a human donor who gave cord blood stem cells for thymic organoid culture, a cardiac surgery patient who gave postnatal thymus, or a blood donor (not recorded which).

Within the sample, this clonotype is medium-sized. The chain uses TRBV20-1 and TRBJ1-5, with D perhaps matching TRBD1 (5 bases). Trimming left V 0 bases short and J 2 bases short, with 14 bases between. The length of the CDR3 is 16 residues. Germline V gene sequence: CDR1 DFQATT, CDR2 SNEGSKA (reference sequence). The CDR3 sequence is CSARDSWQGRNQPQHF. The CDR3 DNA reads as TGCAGTGCTAGAGATTCCTGGCAGGGCCGCAATCAGCCCCAGCATTTT.

To note about this clonotype: Given a much more abundant clone one base away, this may be a read error. This chain links TRBV27 with TRBJ1-2; maybe TRBD1 (5 bases). Germline CDR1 is MNHEY and CDR2 is SMNVEV (reference sequence). The CDR3 spans 15 residues. Trimming left V 6 bases short and J 4 bases short, with 18 bases between. The CDR3 spells CASSEGVGVVYGYTF. The CDR3 DNA reads as TGTGCCAGCAGCGAAGGTGTGGGGGTTGTCTATGGCTACACCTTC.

The rearrangement joins TRBV5-6 to TRBJ2-4; tentative D call: TRBD2 (6 bases). V shed 4 bases and J shed 1 base, with 12 bases lying between them. The CDR3 runs to 15 residues. Germline V gives CDR1 SGHDT, CDR2 YYEEEE. The CDR3 here is CASSDSGGAKNIQYF. CDR3 DNA: TGTGCCAGCAGCGATAGTGGAGGGGCCAAAAACATTCAGTACTTC.

This clonotype was observed a few times. The V and J genes are TRBV13 and TRBJ2-4; the D call may be TRBD1 or TRBD2 (6 bases each). The CDR3 is made up of 20 amino acids. With 3 bases removed from V and 1 base from J, the gap between germline ends came to 25 bases. Germline V gene sequence: CDR1 PRHDT, CDR2 FYEKMQ (reference sequence). The CDR3 is CASSLSGGDNPWFAKNIQYF. CDR3 coding DNA: TGTGCCAGCAGCTTGTCCGGGGGCGACAATCCCTGGTTTGCCAAAAACATTCAGTACTTC.

V gene TRBV12-3 or TRBV12-4 combines with J gene TRBJ2-1, with D perhaps assigned TRBD1 or TRBD2 (5 bases each). V shed 3 bases and J shed 0 bases, with 12 bases lying between them. The CDR3 has 16 amino acids. CDR3 in DNA: TGTGCCAGCAGTTTTTTCGGTGGGGGCTCCTACAATGAGCAGTTCTTC. This codes for CASSFFGGGSYNEQFF.

The gene calls are TRBV9 and TRBJ2-7; D ambiguous. Trimming took off 0 bases at V and 6 bases at J, with 10 bases between the two ends. Germline V gives CDR1 SGDLS, CDR2 YYNGEE. The CDR3 spans 13 residues. The CDR3 region is CASSVVSTGEQYF. The CDR3 bases are TGTGCCAGCAGCGTAGTTAGCACGGGCGAGCAGTACTTC.

Judged by abundance, this clonotype is medium-sized. The gene calls are TRBV29-1 and TRBJ1-2, with 8 bases that match TRBD1. V was clipped by 1 base and J by 3 bases; unmatched bases: 7. The CDR3 loop spans 15 amino acids. Germline CDR1 is SQVTM and CDR2 is ANQGSEA. CDR3 in DNA: TGCAGCGTTGAAGGAGCGACAGGGGCCGACTATGGCTACACCTTC. Translating gives CSVEGATGADYGYTF.

The chain combines TRBV2 with TRBJ2-4; 14 bases line up with TRBD2. The CDR3 has 18 residues. From germline, CDR1 is SNHLY and CDR2 FYNNEI. V dropped 5 bases and J dropped 0; count of bases not matched to a gene: 6. The CDR3 region is CASSQTSGRDIAKNIQYF. For the CDR3, the DNA is TGTGCCAGCAGTCAGACTAGCGGGAGGGATATAGCCAAAAACATTCAGTACTTC.

V and J are TRBV11-2 and TRBJ2-7; 8 nucleotides agree with TRBD2. The CDR3 runs to 14 residues. CDR1 and CDR2 from the germline V gene are SGHAT and FQNNGV. Trimming took 5 bases from V and 2 from J; bases not matched to a gene: 5. The CDR3 region has the DNA TGTGCCAGCAGCGACCTTAGCGGGACCTACGAGCAGTACTTC. Protein product: CASSDLSGTYEQYF.

Note on this clonotype: Possible read error: a much larger clone is one base away. This sequence joins TRBV29-1 and TRBJ2-7, with 10 bases aligning to TRBD1. Germline assignment: CDR1 SQVTM and CDR2 ANQGSEA. Trimming cost V 3 bases and J 6 bases; bases outside gene matches: 8. The CDR3 has 14 residues. The CDR3 coding sequence is TGCAGCGTTGAGTATCCGGGACAGGGGTGCGAGCAGTACTTC. Protein sequence: CSVEYPGQGCEQYF.

CDR3 in DNA: TGTGCCAGCAGCCCCTCCCGGGGACTACGGACAGATACGCAGTATTTT. Translating it yields CASSPSRGLRTDTQYF. This chain links TRBV7-9 with TRBJ2-3; TRBD2 agrees at 7 bases. CDR3 length: 16 residues. The germline V gene has CDR1 SEHNR and CDR2 FQNEAQ (reference sequence). After removal of 5 bases from V and 3 bases from J, the junction contained 11 bases not matched to a gene.

The V gene is TRBV27, the J gene TRBJ1-5, with D unclear. The CDR3 sequence is 14 residues long. The germline V and J ends were trimmed by 2 bases and 6 bases, with 11 bases remaining between them. The germline gives CDR1 MNHEY, CDR2 SMNVEV (reference sequence). CDR3 DNA sequence: TGTGCCAGCAGTTTAAGTCAAGGGAGTCAGCCCCAGCATTTT. It codes for CASSLSQGSQPQHF.

Comment on this clonotype: The junction differs from germline at one of its ends, possibly a read error. This chain links TRBV6-5 with TRBJ2-7; 13 nucleotides line up with TRBD2. Per germline, CDR1 MNHEY and CDR2 SVGAGI. The CDR3 consists of 15 residues. The CDR3 coding sequence is TGTGCCAGCAGCCCTACTAGCGGGGGGGCCTACGGGCAGTACTTC. This sequence encodes CASSPTSGGAYGQYF.

This clonotype is categorized as medium-sized. The chain carries TRBV5-6 and TRBJ1-2; no firm D call. The CDR3 consists of 14 residues. Per germline, CDR1 SGHDT and CDR2 YYEEEE. V was pared by 0 bases and J by 2 bases, with 8 bases between. Here the CDR3 DNA reads TGTGCCAGCAGCTTGGAAGTACAGAACTATGGCTACACCTTC. The encoded protein is CASSLEVQNYGYTF. The complete variable domain, with remaining parts taken from reference TRBV5-6 and TRBJ1-2, reads DAGVTQSPTHLIKTRGQQVTLRCSPKSGHDTVSWYQQALGQGPQFIFQYYEEEERQRGNFPDRFSGHQFPNYSSELNVNALLLGDSALYLCASSLEVQNYGYTFGSGTRLTVV.